Given below is one T cell receptor (beta chain) in context. Its antigen is still unknown. PCR was performed a second time for 7 to 11 cycles using a sample-barcoded 5' primer and a J-beta primer mix. TCRdb called the 5' RACE reads again in MiXCR, with one record for every CDR3 protein. The table has approximately 730,000 distinct CDR3 sequences, around half seen once; the top ten hold 40% to 50%. The sample comes from a study of blood T cells in healthy people across ages. Overall study findings and caveats: A strong correlation was seen between TCR beta diversity and naive T cell percentage. With unsorted PBMCs, a conclusive comparison of naive versus antigen-experienced cells was not possible. The diversity estimates, figures obtained from one million T cells, were considered underestimates.

CDR3 length: 12 amino acids. With V trimmed by 2 bases and J by 14 bases, 2 bases remained unmatched. Germline assignment: CDR1 SGHVS and CDR2 FNYEAQ. The chain uses TRBV7-6 and TRBJ2-1, with 11 bases identical to TRBD1. Specimen: blood. This TCR came from a man at least 80 years old in good health. The DNA of the CDR3 is TGTGCCAGCAGCTTACCGGGACAGGGGGAGTTCTTC. It encodes CASSLPGQGEFF. The entire variable domain, with the rest obtained from reference TRBV7-6 and TRBJ2-1, is as follows: GAGVSQSPRYKVTKRGQDVALRCDPISGHVSLYWYRQALGQGPEFLTYFNYEAQQDKSGLPNDRFSAERPEGSISTLTIQRTEQRDSAMYRCASSLPGQGEFFGPGTRLTVL.